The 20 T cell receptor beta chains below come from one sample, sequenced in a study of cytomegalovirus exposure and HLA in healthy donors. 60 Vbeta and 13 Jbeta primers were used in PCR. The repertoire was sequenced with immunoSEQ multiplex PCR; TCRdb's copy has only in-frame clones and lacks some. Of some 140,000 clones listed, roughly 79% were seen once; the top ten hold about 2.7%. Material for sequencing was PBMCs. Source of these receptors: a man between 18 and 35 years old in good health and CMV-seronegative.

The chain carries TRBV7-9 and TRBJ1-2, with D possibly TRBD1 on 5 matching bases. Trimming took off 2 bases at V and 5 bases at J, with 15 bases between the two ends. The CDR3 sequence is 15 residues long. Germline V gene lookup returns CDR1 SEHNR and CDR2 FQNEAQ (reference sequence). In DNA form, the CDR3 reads TGTGCCAGCAGCTTACAGGGAGGAGGAATGTATGGCTACACCTTC. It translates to CASSLQGGGMYGYTF.

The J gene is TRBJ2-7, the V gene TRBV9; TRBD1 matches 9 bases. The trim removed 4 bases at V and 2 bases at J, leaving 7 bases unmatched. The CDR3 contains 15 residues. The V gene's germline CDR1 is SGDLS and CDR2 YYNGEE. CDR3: CASSLRTGDTYEQYF. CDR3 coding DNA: TGTGCCAGCAGCTTAAGGACAGGGGATACCTACGAGCAGTACTTC.

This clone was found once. The CDR3 sequence is CASSRLTGNGEQYV. The CDR3 DNA reads TGTGCCAGCAGCCGCCTGACAGGGAATGGAGAGCAGTACGTC. The chain couples TRBV11-2 to TRBJ2-7, with TRBD1 matching over 7 bases. The CDR3 totals 14 residues. V lost 5 bases and J lost 7; bases outside the gene matches: 11. Germline values: CDR1 SGHAT, CDR2 FQNNGV.

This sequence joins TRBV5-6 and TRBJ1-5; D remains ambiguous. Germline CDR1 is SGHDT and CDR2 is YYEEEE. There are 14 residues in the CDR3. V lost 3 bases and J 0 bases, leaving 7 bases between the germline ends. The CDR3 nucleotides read TGTGCCAGCAGCTCGGTCGATAGCAATCAGCCCCAGCATTTT. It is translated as CASSSVDSNQPQHF.

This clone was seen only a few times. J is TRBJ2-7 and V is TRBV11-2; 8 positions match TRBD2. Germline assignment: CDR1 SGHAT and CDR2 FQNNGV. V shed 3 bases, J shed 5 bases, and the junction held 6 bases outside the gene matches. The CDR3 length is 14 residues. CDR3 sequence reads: CASSFKRGRDEQYF. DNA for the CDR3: TGTGCCAGCAGCTTTAAGCGGGGGCGCGACGAGCAGTACTTC.

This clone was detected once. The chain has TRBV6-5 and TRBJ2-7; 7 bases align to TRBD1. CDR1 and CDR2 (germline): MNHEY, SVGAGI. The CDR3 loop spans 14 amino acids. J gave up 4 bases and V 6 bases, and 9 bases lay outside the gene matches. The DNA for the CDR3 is TGTGCCAGCAGCCCACTCCGGGACAGTTACGAGCAGTACTTC. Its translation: CASSPLRDSYEQYF.

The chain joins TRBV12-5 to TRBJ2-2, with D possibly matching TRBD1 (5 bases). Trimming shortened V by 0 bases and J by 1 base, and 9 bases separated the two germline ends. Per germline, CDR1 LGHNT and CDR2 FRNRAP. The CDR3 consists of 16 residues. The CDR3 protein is CASGLVRTGNTGELFF. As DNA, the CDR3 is TGTGCTAGTGGTTTGGTACGAACAGGGAACACCGGGGAGCTGTTTTTT.

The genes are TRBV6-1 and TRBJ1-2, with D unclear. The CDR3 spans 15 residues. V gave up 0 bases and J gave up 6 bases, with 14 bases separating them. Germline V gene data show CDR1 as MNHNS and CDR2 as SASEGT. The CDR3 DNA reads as TGTGCCAGCAGTGAAGCGTTAGGGCGGGAGCATGGCTACACCTTC. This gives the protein CASSEALGREHGYTF.

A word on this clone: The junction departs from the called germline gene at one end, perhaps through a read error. The CDR3, as DNA: TGTGCCAGCAGTTACTCTGGGGGGGAGCAGTACTTC. Translating gives CASSYSGGEQYF. This chain links TRBV10-3 with TRBJ2-7, with D tentatively TRBD2 (6 bases). The CDR3 contains 12 residues. The germline CDR1 and CDR2 sequences are ENHRY and SYGVKD.

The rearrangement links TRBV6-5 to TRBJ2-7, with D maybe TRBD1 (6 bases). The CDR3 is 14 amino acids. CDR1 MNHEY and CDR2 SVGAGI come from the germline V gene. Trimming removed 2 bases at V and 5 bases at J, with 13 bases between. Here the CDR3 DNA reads TGTGCCAGCAGTTACCGGGCAGGGGATCACGAGCAGTACTTC. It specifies CASSYRAGDHEQYF.

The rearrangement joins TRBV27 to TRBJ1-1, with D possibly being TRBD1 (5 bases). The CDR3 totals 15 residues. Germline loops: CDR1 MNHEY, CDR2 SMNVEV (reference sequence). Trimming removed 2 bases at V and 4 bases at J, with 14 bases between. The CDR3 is CASSLNGARGTEAFF. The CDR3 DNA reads TGTGCCAGCAGTTTAAATGGGGCGCGGGGCACTGAAGCTTTCTTT.

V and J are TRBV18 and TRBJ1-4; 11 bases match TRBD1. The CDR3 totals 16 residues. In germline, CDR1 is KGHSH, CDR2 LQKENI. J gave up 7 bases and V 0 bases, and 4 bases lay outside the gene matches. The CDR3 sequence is CASSPPAGTGGEKLFF. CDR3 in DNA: TGTGCCAGCTCACCACCGGCGGGGACAGGGGGTGAAAAACTGTTTTTT.

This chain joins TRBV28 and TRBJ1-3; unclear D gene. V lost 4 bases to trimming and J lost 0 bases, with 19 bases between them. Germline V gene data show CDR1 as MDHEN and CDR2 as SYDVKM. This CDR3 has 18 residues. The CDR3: CASSSVGRAGSSGNTIYF. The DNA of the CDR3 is TGTGCCAGCAGTTCCGTGGGGAGGGCGGGGTCCTCTGGAAACACCATATATTTT.

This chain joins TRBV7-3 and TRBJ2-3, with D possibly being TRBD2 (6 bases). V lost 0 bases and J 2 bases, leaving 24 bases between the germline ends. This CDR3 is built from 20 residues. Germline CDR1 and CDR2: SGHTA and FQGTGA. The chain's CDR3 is CASSLTGWREEYGVTDTQYF. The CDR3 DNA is TGTGCCAGCAGCTTAACGGGTTGGCGGGAAGAGTATGGGGTCACAGATACGCAGTATTTT. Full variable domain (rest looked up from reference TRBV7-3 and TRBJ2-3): GAGVSQTPSNKVTEKGKYVELRCDPISGHTALYWYRQSLGQGPEFLIYFQGTGAADDSGLPNDRFFAVRPEGSVSTLKIQRTERGDSAVYLCASSLTGWREEYGVTDTQYFGPGTRLTVL.

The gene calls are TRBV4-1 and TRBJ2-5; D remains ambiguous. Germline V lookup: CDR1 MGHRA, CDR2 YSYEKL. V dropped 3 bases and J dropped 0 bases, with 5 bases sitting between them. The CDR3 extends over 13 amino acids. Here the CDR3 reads CASSQAYQETQYF. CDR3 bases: TGCGCCAGCAGCCAGGCCTACCAAGAGACCCAGTACTTC.

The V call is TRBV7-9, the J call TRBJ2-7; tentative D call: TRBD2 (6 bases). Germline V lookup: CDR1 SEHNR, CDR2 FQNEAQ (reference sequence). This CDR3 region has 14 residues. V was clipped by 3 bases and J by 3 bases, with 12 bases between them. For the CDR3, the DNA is TGTGCCAGCAGCTTTGGGGCTAGCGTCTACGAGCAGTACTTC. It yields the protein CASSFGASVYEQYF. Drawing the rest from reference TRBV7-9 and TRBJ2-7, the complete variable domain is DTGVSQNPRHKITKRGQNVTFRCDPISEHNRLYWYRQTLGQGPEFLTYFQNEAQLEKSRLLSDRFSAERPKGSFSTLEIQRTEQGDSAMYLCASSFGASVYEQYFGPGTRLTVT.

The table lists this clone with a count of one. The CDR3 DNA sequence: TGTGCCAGTAGGCTGACACCCGCTCCATTCTCTGGGGCCAACGTCCTGACTTTC. Protein sequence: CASRLTPAPFSGANVLTF. V is TRBV19 and J is TRBJ2-6; D gene uncertain. Trimming took 6 bases from V and 0 from J, leaving 18 bases between them. CDR1 LNHDA and CDR2 SQIVND come from the germline V gene (reference sequence). This CDR3 contains 18 residues.

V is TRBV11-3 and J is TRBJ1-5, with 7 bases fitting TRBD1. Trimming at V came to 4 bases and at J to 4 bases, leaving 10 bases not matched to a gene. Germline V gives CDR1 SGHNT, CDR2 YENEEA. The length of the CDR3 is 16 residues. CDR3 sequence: CASSSYPDRLNQPQHF. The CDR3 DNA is TGTGCCAGCAGCTCTTACCCGGACAGGTTGAATCAGCCCCAGCATTTT.

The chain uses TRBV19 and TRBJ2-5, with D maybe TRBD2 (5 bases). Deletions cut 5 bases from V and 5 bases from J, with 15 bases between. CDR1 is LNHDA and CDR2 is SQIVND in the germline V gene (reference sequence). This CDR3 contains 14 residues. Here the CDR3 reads CASSVGGGPETQYF. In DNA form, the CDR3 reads TGTGCCAGTAGTGTGGGCGGCGGGCCGGAGACCCAGTACTTC.

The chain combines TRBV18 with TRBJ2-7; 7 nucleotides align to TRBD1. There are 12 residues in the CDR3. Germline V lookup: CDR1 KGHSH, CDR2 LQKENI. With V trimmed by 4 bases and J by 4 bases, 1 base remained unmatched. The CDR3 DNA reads TGTGCCAGCTCACAACAGGGGTACGAGCAGTACTTC. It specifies CASSQQGYEQYF. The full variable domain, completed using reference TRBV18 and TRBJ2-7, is NAGVMQNPRHLVRRRGQEARLRCSPMKGHSHVYWYRQLPEEGLKFMVYLQKENIIDESGMPKERFSAEFPKEGPSILRIQQVVRGDSAAYFCASSQQGYEQYFGPGTRLTVT.